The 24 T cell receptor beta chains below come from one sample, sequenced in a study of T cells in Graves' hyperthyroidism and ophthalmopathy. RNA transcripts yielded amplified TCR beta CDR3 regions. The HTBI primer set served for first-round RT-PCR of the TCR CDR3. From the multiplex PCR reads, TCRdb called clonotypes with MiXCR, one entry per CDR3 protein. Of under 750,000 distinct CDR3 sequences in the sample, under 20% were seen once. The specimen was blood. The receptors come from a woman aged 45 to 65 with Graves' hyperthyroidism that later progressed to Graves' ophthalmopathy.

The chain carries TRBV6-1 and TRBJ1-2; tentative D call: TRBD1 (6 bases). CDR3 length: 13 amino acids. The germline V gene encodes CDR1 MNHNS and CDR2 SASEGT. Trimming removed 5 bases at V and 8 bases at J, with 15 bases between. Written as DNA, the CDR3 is TGTGCCAGCAGTTTAATTAGGACAGCGGGCTACACCTTC. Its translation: CASSLIRTAGYTF.

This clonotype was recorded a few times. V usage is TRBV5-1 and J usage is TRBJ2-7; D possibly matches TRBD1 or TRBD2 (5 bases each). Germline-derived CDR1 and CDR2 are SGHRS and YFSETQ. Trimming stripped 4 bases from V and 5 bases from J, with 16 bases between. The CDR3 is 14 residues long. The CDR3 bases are TGCGCCAGCAGCCTGGACTCCGGCAGGGACGAGCAGTACTTC. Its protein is CASSLDSGRDEQYF.

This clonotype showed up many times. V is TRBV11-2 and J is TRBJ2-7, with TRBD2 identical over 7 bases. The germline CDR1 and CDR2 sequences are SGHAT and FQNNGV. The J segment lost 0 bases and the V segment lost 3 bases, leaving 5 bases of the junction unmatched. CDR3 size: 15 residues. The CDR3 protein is CASSFVGGSSYEQYF. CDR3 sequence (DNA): TGTGCCAGCAGCTTCGTCGGGGGGAGCTCCTACGAGCAGTACTTC.

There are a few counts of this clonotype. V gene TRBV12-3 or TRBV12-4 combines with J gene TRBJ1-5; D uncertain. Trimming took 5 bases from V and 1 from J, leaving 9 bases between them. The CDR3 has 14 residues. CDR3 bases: TGTGCCAGCAGTCCCTTACCCAGCAATCAGCCCCAGCATTTT. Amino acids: CASSPLPSNQPQHF.

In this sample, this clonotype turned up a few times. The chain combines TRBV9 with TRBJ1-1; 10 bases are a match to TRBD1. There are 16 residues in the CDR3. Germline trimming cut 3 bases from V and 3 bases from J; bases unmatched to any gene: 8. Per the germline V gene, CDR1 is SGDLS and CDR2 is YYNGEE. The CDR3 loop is CASSGRPGQGYTEAFF. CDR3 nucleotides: TGTGCCAGCAGCGGTCGGCCGGGACAGGGGTACACTGAAGCTTTCTTT.

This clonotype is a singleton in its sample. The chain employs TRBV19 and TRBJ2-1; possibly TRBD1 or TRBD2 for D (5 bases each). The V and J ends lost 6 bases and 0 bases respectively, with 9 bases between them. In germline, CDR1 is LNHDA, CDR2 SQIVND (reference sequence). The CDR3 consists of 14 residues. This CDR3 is CASRRGVSYNEQFF. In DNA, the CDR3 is TGTGCCAGTAGGCGAGGGGTCTCCTACAATGAGCAGTTCTTC.

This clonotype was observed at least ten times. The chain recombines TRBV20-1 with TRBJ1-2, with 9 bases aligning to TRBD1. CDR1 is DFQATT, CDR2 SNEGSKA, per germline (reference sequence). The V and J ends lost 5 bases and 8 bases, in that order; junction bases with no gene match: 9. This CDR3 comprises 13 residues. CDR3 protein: CSAEKQGAHGYTF. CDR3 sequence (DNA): TGCAGTGCTGAAAAACAGGGGGCGCACGGCTACACCTTC.

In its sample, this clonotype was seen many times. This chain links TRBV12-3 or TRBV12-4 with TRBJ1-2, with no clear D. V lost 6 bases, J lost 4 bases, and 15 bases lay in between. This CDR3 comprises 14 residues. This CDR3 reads CASSYSDGSYGYTF. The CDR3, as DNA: TGTGCCAGCAGCTACAGCGATGGGAGCTATGGCTACACCTTC.

CDR3 sequence: CASSGLAQGSNNEQFF. The CDR3 DNA reads TGTGCCAGCAGTGGATTGGCACAGGGCAGCAACAATGAGCAGTTCTTC. The chain carries TRBV2 and TRBJ2-1; possibly TRBD1 for D (6 bases). Germline CDR1 is SNHLY and CDR2 is FYNNEI. This CDR3 spans 16 amino acids. V lost 4 bases and J lost 5, with 18 bases in between. Drawing the rest from reference TRBV2 and TRBJ2-1, the complete variable domain is EPEVTQTPSHQVTQMGQEVILRCVPISNHLYFYWYRQILGQKVEFLVSFYNNEISEKSEIFDDQFSVERPDGSNFTLKIRSTKLEDSAMYFCASSGLAQGSNNEQFFGPGTRLTVL.

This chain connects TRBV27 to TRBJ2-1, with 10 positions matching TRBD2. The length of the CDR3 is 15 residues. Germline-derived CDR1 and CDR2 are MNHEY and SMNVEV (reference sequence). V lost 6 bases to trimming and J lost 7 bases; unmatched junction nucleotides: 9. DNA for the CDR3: TGTGCCAGCAGAAAGAGCGGGGGGGCCGGGAATGAGCAGTTCTTC. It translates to CASRKSGGAGNEQFF.

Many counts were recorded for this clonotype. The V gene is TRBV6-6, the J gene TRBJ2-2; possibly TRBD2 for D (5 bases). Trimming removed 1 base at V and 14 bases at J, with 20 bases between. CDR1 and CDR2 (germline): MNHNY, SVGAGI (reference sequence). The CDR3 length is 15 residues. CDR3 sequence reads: CASSYYEGARWGLFF. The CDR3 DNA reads TGTGCCAGCAGTTACTACGAGGGTGCCAGATGGGGACTGTTTTTT.

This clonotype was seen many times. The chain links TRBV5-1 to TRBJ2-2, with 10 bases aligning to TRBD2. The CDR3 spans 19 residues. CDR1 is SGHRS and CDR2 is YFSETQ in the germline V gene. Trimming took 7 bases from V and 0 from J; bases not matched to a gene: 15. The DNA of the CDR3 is TGCGCCAGCCGAGGGGGCGCGGCTAGCGGGGGCGCGAACACCGGGGAGCTGTTTTTT. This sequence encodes CASRGGAASGGANTGELFF.

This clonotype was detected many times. CDR3 region: CASSLDWWQGVSMNTEAFF. CDR3 nucleotide sequence: TGCGCCAGCAGCTTGGATTGGTGGCAGGGGGTTTCTATGAACACTGAAGCTTTCTTT. This sequence joins TRBV5-1 and TRBJ1-1, with 7 bases fitting TRBD1. With 0 bases clipped from V and 0 bases from J, the junction kept 14 bases outside the gene matches. In germline, CDR1 is SGHRS, CDR2 YFSETQ. This CDR3 region has 19 residues.

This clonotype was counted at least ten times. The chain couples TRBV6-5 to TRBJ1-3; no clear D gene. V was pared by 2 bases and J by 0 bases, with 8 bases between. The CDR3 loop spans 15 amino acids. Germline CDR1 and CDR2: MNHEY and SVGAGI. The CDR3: CASSYGSSSGNTIYF. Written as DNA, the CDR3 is TGTGCCAGCAGTTACGGCAGTTCCTCTGGAAACACCATATATTTT.

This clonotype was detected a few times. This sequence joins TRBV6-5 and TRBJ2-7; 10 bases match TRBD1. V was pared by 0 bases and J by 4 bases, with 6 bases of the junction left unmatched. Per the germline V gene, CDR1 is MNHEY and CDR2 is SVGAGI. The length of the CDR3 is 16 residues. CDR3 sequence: CASSYSGGQGNYEQYF. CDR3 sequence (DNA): TGTGCCAGCAGTTACTCCGGGGGACAGGGGAATTACGAGCAGTACTTC.

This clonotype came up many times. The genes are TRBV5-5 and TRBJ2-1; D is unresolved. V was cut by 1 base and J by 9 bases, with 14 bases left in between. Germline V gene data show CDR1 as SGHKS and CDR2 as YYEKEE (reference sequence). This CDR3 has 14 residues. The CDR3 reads CASSLLIVGIEQFF. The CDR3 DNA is TGTGCCAGCAGCTTGTTAATAGTGGGGATTGAGCAGTTCTTC.

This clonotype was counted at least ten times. As DNA, the CDR3 is TGTGCCAGCAGCATTAACAGGCTAGCCAAAAACATTCAGTACTTC. It yields the protein CASSINRLAKNIQYF. This chain uses TRBV11-2 with TRBJ2-4; possibly TRBD1 for D (5 bases). V gave up 5 bases and J gave up 0 bases, with 11 bases separating them. The germline V gene has CDR1 SGHAT and CDR2 FQNNGV. The CDR3 loop spans 15 amino acids.

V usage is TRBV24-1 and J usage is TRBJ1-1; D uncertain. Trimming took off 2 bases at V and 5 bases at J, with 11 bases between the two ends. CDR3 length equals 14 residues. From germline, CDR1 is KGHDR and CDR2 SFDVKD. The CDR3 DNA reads TGTGCCACCAGTGATTCCAGGAGAGGAACTGAAGCTTTCTTT. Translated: CATSDSRRGTEAFF.

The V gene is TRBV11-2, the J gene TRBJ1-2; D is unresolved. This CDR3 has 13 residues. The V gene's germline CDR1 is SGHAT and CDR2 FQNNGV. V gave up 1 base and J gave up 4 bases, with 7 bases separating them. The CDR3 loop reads CASSLGEVYGYTF. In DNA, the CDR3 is TGTGCCAGCAGCTTAGGGGAGGTCTATGGCTACACCTTC.

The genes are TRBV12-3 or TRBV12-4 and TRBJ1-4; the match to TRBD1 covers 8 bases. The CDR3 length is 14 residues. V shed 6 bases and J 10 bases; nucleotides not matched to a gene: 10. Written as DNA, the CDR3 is TGTGCCAGCAGCCTCGGACAGGGCTATGGAAAACTGTTTTTT. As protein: CASSLGQGYGKLFF.

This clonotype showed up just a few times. CDR3 sequence reads: CASSRRGDSPLHF. The DNA of the CDR3 is TGTGCCAGTAGCCGCAGGGGGGATTCACCCCTCCACTTT. The rearrangement uses TRBV19 and TRBJ1-6, with 7 bases matching TRBD1. J lost 8 bases, V lost 6 bases, and 4 bases had no gene match. The V gene's germline CDR1 is LNHDA and CDR2 SQIVND (reference sequence). The CDR3 runs to 13 residues.

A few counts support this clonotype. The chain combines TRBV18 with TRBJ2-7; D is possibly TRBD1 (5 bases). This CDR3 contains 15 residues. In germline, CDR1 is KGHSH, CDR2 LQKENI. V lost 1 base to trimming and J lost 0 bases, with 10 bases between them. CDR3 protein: CASSPLARDSYEQYF. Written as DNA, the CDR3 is TGTGCCAGCTCACCACTCGCCAGGGACTCCTACGAGCAGTACTTC.

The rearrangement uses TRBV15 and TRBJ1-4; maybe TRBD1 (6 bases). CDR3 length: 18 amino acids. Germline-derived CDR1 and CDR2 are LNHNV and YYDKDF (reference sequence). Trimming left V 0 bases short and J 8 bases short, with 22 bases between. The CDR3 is CATSRDPLQGRGREKLFF. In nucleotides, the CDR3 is TGTGCCACCAGCAGAGATCCCCTGCAGGGGAGGGGAAGGGAAAAACTGTTTTTT. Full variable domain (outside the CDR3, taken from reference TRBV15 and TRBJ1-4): DAMVIQNPRYQVTQFGKPVTLSCSQTLNHNVMYWYQQKSSQAPKLLFHYYDKDFNNEADTPDNFQSRRPNTSFCFLDIRSPGLGDTAMYLCATSRDPLQGRGREKLFFGSGTQLSVL.

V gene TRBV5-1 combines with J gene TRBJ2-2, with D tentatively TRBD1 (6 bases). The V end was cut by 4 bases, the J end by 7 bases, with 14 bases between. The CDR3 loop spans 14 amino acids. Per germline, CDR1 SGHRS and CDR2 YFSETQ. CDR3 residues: CASSPNRDIGELFF. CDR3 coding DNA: TGCGCCAGCAGCCCCAACAGGGATATCGGGGAGCTGTTTTTT.